The T cell receptor (beta chain) under discussion was sequenced for a study of tumor and adjacent non-tumor tissue in lung cancer. Whole-study results and caveats: Tumor repertoires had a smaller top 100 clone share than normal lung.

Germline V gene sequence: CDR1 SGDLS, CDR2 YYNGEE. The CDR3 totals 15 residues. The table lists this clonotype with a few counts. The antigen is not known. An end of the junction differs from the germline gene, which may be a read error. TCRbeta libraries were built with three rounds of nested PCR, modified from ARM-PCR. TCRdb re-analysed the multiplex PCR reads in MiXCR, keeping a single row per CDR3 protein. In the table there are tens of thousands of distinct CDR3 sequences, 74% of which are singletons. RNA was extracted from bulk tissue without any cell sorting. More than 3 cm separated this lung sample from the edge of the tumor.

Specimen: distant non-tumor lung tissue. The rearrangement uses TRBV9 and TRBJ2-1, with TRBD1 as a possible D gene (5 bases). This sequence was found in a woman aged 55-69 years with non-small cell lung cancer. This CDR3 is CARSAGSSSYNEQFF. The CDR3, as DNA: TGTGCCCGCAGCGCAGGGTCAAGCTCCTACAATGAGCAGTTCTTC.